Listed here are 6 T cell receptor beta chains from one sample, sequenced in a study of cytomegalovirus exposure and HLA in healthy donors. With 60 Vbeta and 13 Jbeta primers, the PCR was carried out. TCRdb's table, derived via immunoSEQ multiplex PCR, lists solely in-frame clones and lacks some. The table lists some 120,000 clones, more than 70% of them singletons. The sequenced sample consisted of PBMCs. The receptor set was obtained from a woman aged 25 to 39 in good health and CMV-seropositive.

The V and J genes are TRBV7-8 and TRBJ1-5; maybe TRBD1 (6 bases). Germline CDR1 is SGHVS and CDR2 is FQNEAQ. CDR3 length: 14 residues. V was shortened by 4 bases and J by 6 bases, with 13 bases between the two germline ends. The CDR3 sequence is CASSSEGGGQPQHF. CDR3 nucleotides: TGTGCCAGCAGCTCTGAAGGGGGTGGTCAGCCCCAGCATTTT.

The chain uses TRBV7-2 and TRBJ2-5; the match to TRBD2 covers 10 bases. V shed 0 bases and J 5 bases; nucleotides not matched to a gene: 6. The CDR3 has 16 amino acids. Germline CDR1 is SGHTA and CDR2 is FQGNSA. The CDR3 nucleotides read TGTGCCAGCAGCTTAGCGGGGGGACTAGCGAGGGAGACCCAGTACTTC. Translated: CASSLAGGLARETQYF.

This clone appeared a few times. The V call is TRBV6-1, the J call TRBJ1-2; no firm D call. Germline loops: CDR1 MNHNS, CDR2 SASEGT. The CDR3 runs 12 residues. Between the trimmed V and J ends, which lost 8 bases and 6 bases, there was a span of 13 bases. The CDR3: CASSRRRDGYTF. CDR3 DNA sequence: TGTGCCAGCTCACGGAGGCGAGATGGCTACACCTTC.

This chain connects TRBV6-4 to TRBJ1-1; D might be TRBD1 (6 bases). There are 11 residues in the CDR3. CDR1 is MRHNA and CDR2 is SNTAGT in the germline V gene. The V and J ends lost 10 bases and 9 bases respectively, with 15 bases between them. CDR3 amino acids: CATRNTGQAFF. The CDR3, as DNA: TGTGCCACCAGGAATACAGGGCAAGCTTTCTTT.

The rearrangement uses TRBV29-1 and TRBJ1-5, with D uncertain. V lost 4 bases and J 1 base, leaving 5 bases between the germline ends. This CDR3 has 12 residues. Per the germline V gene, CDR1 is SQVTM and CDR2 is ANQGSEA. CDR3 region: CSVGSSNQPQHF. In nucleotides, the CDR3 is TGCAGCGTTGGAAGCAGCAATCAGCCCCAGCATTTT.

The chain combines TRBV2 with TRBJ2-7; possible D gene TRBD1, 6 bases. This CDR3 has 11 amino acids. Per germline, CDR1 SNHLY and CDR2 FYNNEI. V shed 4 bases and J shed 12 bases, with 13 bases lying between them. This chain's CDR3 is CASSARTESYF. CDR3 DNA sequence: TGTGCCAGCAGTGCCCGGACAGAGTCGTACTTC.